This T cell receptor (beta chain) was found in a study of blood T cell repertoires in COVID-19 (dated by TCRdb to the early 2020s). Turning to the overall study: Collaborator samples came from the United States, Italy and Spain and covered acute and convalescent phases of COVID-19. A de-identified subject ID, COVID-19 status, age in years and sex were almost always included in the sample metadata. Where HLA class I and class II types were available, the types were taken from metadata supplied by the sample provider, not from assay-based typing. Samples came from the ongoing ImmuneRACE study (first 160 participants) plus 1,254 subjects from 6 global collaborators. The prospective study material was composed of cDNA or gDNA derived from T cells, B-cell-depleted T cells, or PBMCs. Deeply sampled blood TCRbeta repertoires from subjects exposed to, actively infected with, or recovered from COVID-19 were included in the dataset. A freely available public database, intended as a resource for researchers studying the immune response to SARS-CoV-2, is where the repertoires were released. Paper-wide results and their limitations: The amount of clinical and demographic metadata varied by source and participant and was provided uncurated.

As to this clone: Its specific antigen is unknown. The input lacks base qualities; no much larger clone sits a single base away.

TCRbeta CDR3 regions were amplified from genomic DNA by means of the immunoSEQ Assay, a bias-controlled multiplex PCR. As for the original processing: Nucleated cell counts per sample were estimated from amplification of reference gene primers within the assay. Sequence reads were collapsed and filtered to measure the absolute abundance of every unique TCRbeta CDR3 rearrangement. Productive Simpson clonality was computed per sample as the square root of Simpson's diversity index over productive rearrangements. TCRdb limited this immuneACCESS table to in-frame rearrangements with V and J called. A share of clones is missing; checked studies link under half to unresolved V genes, and the rest is unexplained. For V, J and clone size, that table is used; D and trimming come from the DNA. The sample includes around 63,000 clones, with roughly three quarters observed a single time. The top ten hold around 6% of the sample.

The collaborating institutions used their own protocols to collect whole blood in K2EDTA tubes. For TCRbeta analysis, collaborators shipped samples as frozen whole blood, isolated PBMCs, or DNA extracted from either of those sample types. From its cysteine to its phenylalanine, the CDR3 spans 15 amino acids. Only the CDR3 DNA stays, 45 bases, in frame from base 1. The germline V gene (reference sequence) yields LNHDA for CDR1 and SQIVND for CDR2. V is cut back by 5 bases and J by 1 base, with 5 bases in the junction unmatched. The chain is encoded by TRBV19 joined to TRBJ1-1; 9 nucleotides in the junction match TRBD1. Sequencing input: peripheral blood. The clonotype comes from a woman in her 70s with acute or convalescent COVID-19. This receptor carries the CDR3 CASSDTGGGNTEAFF. The bases are TGTGCCAGTAGTGACACAGGGGGCGGGAACACTGAAGCTTTCTTT.